Presented here are 16 T cell receptor beta chains from one specimen sequenced in a study of T cells after yellow fever vaccination. In TCRdb, the 5' RACE reads were re-called with MiXCR into one record per CDR3 protein. The sample lists around 230,000 distinct CDR3 sequences, around 6.7% occurring once. The source was CD4+ T cells sorted from PBMCs, collected on the day of the yellow fever booster vaccination. The receptors originated from a man aged 25-40 years who received the YFV17D yellow fever vaccine.

This clonotype was observed a few times. This chain uses TRBV28 with TRBJ2-7, with D tentatively TRBD1 (5 bases). Trimming cost V 2 bases and J 4 bases, with 15 bases left between them. The CDR3 spans 15 residues. Per germline, CDR1 MDHEN and CDR2 SYDVKM. CDR3 nucleotide sequence: TGTGCCAGCAGTTTAAACCCGGCAGGGTTATACGAGCAGTACTTC. This sequence encodes CASSLNPAGLYEQYF. Drawing the rest from reference TRBV28 and TRBJ2-7, the complete variable domain is DVKVTQSSRYLVKRTGEKVFLECVQDMDHENMFWYRQDPGLGLRLIYFSYDVKMKEKGDIPEGYSVSREKKERFSLILESASTNQTSMYLCASSLNPAGLYEQYFGPGTRLTVT.

This clonotype was seen ten or more times. This chain joins TRBV7-3 and TRBJ1-1; D call uncertain. Germline CDR1 is SGHTA and CDR2 is FQGTGA. This CDR3 region has 13 residues. Trimming pared 5 bases from V and 3 bases from J, leaving 10 bases between. Here the CDR3 DNA reads TGTGCCAGCAGCGCACACCTATACACTGAAGCTTTCTTT. It codes for CASSAHLYTEAFF.

The chain employs TRBV11-2 and TRBJ2-5; maybe TRBD1 (6 bases). Germline CDR1 and CDR2: SGHAT and FQNNGV. Trimming cost V 4 bases and J 4 bases, with 25 bases left between them. This CDR3 region has 18 residues. DNA of the CDR3: TGTGCCAGCAGCTCATCCTTTTCGACAGGAACCTTTATAGAGACCCAGTACTTC. Translating it yields CASSSSFSTGTFIETQYF. Combining the CDR3 with reference TRBV11-2 and TRBJ2-5 gives the whole variable domain EAGVAQSPRYKIIEKRQSVAFWCNPISGHATLYWYQQILGQGPKLLIQFQNNGVVDDSQLPKDRFSAERLKGVDSTLKIQPAKLEDSAVYLCASSSSFSTGTFIETQYFGPGTRLLVL.

The rearrangement links TRBV20-1 to TRBJ2-7, with D maybe TRBD2 (5 bases). The germline V and J ends were trimmed by 7 bases and 0 bases, with 10 bases remaining between them. This CDR3 has 12 residues. Germline CDR1 DFQATT, CDR2 SNEGSKA (reference sequence). CDR3 residues: CSVRGSSYEQYF. The DNA for the CDR3 is TGCAGTGTACGAGGGAGCTCCTACGAGCAGTACTTC.

This clonotype was seen only a few times. V is TRBV20-1 and J is TRBJ2-3; 8 positions agree with TRBD2. The V gene's germline CDR1 is DFQATT and CDR2 SNEGSKA (reference sequence). This CDR3 has 14 amino acids. J lost 7 bases, V lost 4 bases, and 10 bases had no gene match. This CDR3 is CSAISGNTQNTQYF. The CDR3 DNA follows: TGCAGTGCTATTAGCGGGAACACCCAGAATACGCAGTATTTT.

This clonotype has a handful of counts. The CDR3 reads CASSWQQDTQYF. The CDR3 DNA sequence: TGCGCCAGCAGCTGGCAGCAAGATACGCAGTATTTT. The gene calls are TRBV5-1 and TRBJ2-3; D unresolved. The germline gives CDR1 SGHRS, CDR2 YFSETQ. The CDR3 has 12 amino acids. V lost 3 bases to trimming and J lost 5 bases, with 7 bases between them.

This clonotype was seen ten or more times. This rearrangement joins TRBV5-1 to TRBJ2-1; D uncertain. CDR1 is SGHRS and CDR2 is YFSETQ in the germline V gene. There are 12 residues in the CDR3. Trimming removed 1 base at V and 5 bases at J, with 4 bases between. CDR3 protein: CASSLHDNEQFF. DNA of the CDR3: TGCGCCAGCAGCTTGCACGACAATGAGCAGTTCTTC.

This clonotype was counted a few times. The rearrangement joins TRBV20-1 to TRBJ2-2, with TRBD2 identical over 10 bases. CDR3 size: 17 residues. V was clipped by 3 bases and J by 5 bases; unmatched bases: 12. Germline V gene data show CDR1 as DFQATT and CDR2 as SNEGSKA (reference sequence). The CDR3 region has the DNA TGCAGTGCTAGCCCTACTCTAGCGGGAGCGGGTACCGGGGAGCTGTTTTTT. This codes for CSASPTLAGAGTGELFF.

The CDR3 is CATSRDRRADTQYF. CDR3 bases: TGTGCCACCAGCAGAGATCGCAGGGCTGATACGCAGTATTTT. This rearrangement joins TRBV15 to TRBJ2-3; tentatively, D is TRBD1 (5 bases). CDR3 length: 14 residues. CDR1 is LNHNV, CDR2 YYDKDF, per germline (reference sequence). The V and J ends lost 0 bases and 6 bases respectively, with 10 bases between them.

This clonotype was observed a few times. The chain joins TRBV30 to TRBJ2-7, with D perhaps matching TRBD2 (6 bases). The CDR3 is 15 residues long. V was clipped by 2 bases and J by 2 bases, with 16 bases between them. CDR1 is GTSNPN and CDR2 is SVGIG in the germline V gene (reference sequence). The CDR3 region is CAWSTLGGTTYEQYF. DNA for the CDR3: TGTGCCTGGAGTACCCTGGGGGGTACTACCTACGAGCAGTACTTC.

Concerning this clonotype itself: At one of its ends the junction is not consistent with the germline gene, which may arise from a read error. The chain employs TRBV20-1 and TRBJ2-7; D might be TRBD1 (7 bases). Germline CDR1 DFQATT, CDR2 SNEGSKA (reference sequence). CDR3 length equals 16 residues. CDR3: CCAIPPGQRGGYEQYF. The DNA of the CDR3 is TGCTGTGCTATCCCGCCGGGACAGAGGGGAGGCTACGAGCAGTACTTC.

In its sample, this clonotype was seen many times. The V gene is TRBV29-1, the J gene TRBJ2-5, with D unclear. V gave up 4 bases and J gave up 2 bases, with 2 bases separating them. The germline V gene has CDR1 SQVTM and CDR2 ANQGSEA. The CDR3 consists of 10 residues. The CDR3: CSVAQETQYF. The CDR3, as DNA: TGCAGCGTTGCGCAAGAGACCCAGTACTTC.

This clonotype was seen a few times. The chain is built from TRBV24-1 and TRBJ2-1; 14 bases are a match to TRBD2. The CDR3 sequence is 15 residues long. The ends lost 5 bases at V and 8 bases at J; junction bases unmatched: 4. From germline, CDR1 is KGHDR and CDR2 SFDVKD. The CDR3 here is CATSAGLAGGHEQFF. CDR3 DNA: TGTGCCACCAGTGCCGGACTAGCGGGAGGTCATGAGCAGTTCTTC.

V gene TRBV7-9 combines with J gene TRBJ2-7; D is undetermined. V lost 8 bases and J 6 bases, leaving 11 bases between the germline ends. The CDR3 loop spans 11 amino acids. Germline V gene sequence: CDR1 SEHNR, CDR2 FQNEAQ (reference sequence). The CDR3 region has the DNA TGTGCCAGCGCCTACCCCGGCGAGCAGTACTTC. Protein product: CASAYPGEQYF.

This clonotype has more than one count but fewer than ten. The CDR3 coding sequence is TGTGCCAGCAGTCATGGTGGAAACACTGAAGCTTTCTTT. Translated, it gives CASSHGGNTEAFF. The J gene is TRBJ1-1, the V gene TRBV12-3 or TRBV12-4, with D unclear. This CDR3 region has 13 residues. Trimming removed 5 bases at V and 2 bases at J, with 9 bases between.

This clonotype was recorded many times. The genes are TRBV18 and TRBJ2-3, with D unclear. The germline V gene has CDR1 KGHSH and CDR2 LQKENI. Trimming shortened V by 2 bases and J by 0 bases, and 6 bases separated the two germline ends. The CDR3 consists of 14 residues. The CDR3 sequence: CASSPARSTDTQYF. The CDR3 DNA reads TGTGCCAGCTCACCAGCTAGGAGCACAGATACGCAGTATTTT.